This TCR beta chain was found in a study of CD8 T cells in Susac syndrome. TCR beta was sequenced from blood CD8+ and CD4+ T cells. Controls matched for age and sex were healthy donors. FACS enriched CD8+ TEMRA cells, while bulk CD8+ and CD4+ were negatively isolated. It was with random hexamers that roughly 0.45 to 1 ug RNA was reverse transcribed. An immunoSEQ multiplex PCR amplified TCR beta CDR3 over 54 Vbeta and 13 Jbeta. Each CDR3 protein is one row after TCRdb ran MiXCR on the immunoSEQ multiplex PCR reads. The sample carries about 130,000 distinct CDR3 sequences, nearly 95% recorded once. Germline-derived CDR1 and CDR2 are SGHTA and FQGNSA. CDR3 length equals 14 residues. Trimming shortened V by 0 bases and J by 4 bases, and 9 bases separated the two germline ends.

The sequence came from a human donor in good health. The chain combines TRBV7-2 with TRBJ2-5, with no clear D. Material: CD4+ T cells from PBMCs. CDR3: CASSLASVGETQYF. The CDR3 DNA sequence: TGTGCCAGCAGCTTAGCGTCGGTCGGAGAGACCCAGTACTTC.